This T cell receptor (beta chain) was captured in a study of T cell responses to AZD1222 COVID-19 vaccine. The method was immunoSEQ multiplex PCR; TCRdb's version includes in-frame clones alone and lacks a portion of them. Of around 270,000 clones in the sample, 90% to 95% were seen once. This clone was seen once. Its antigen is currently unknown. This CDR3 region has 15 residues. Looked up from germline, CDR1 is MDHEN and CDR2 is SYDVKM. V lost 5 bases, J lost 9 bases, and 7 bases stayed unmatched. Study findings and constraints: Nearly half of spike-specific TCRs reportedly target variant regions that are unmutated in the B.1.351 and B.1.1.7 variants.

The sample consisted of peripheral blood, taken 28 days after the second AZD1222 dose. This sequence joins TRBV28 and TRBJ1-6, with TRBD1 matching 10 bases. The source is an adult who received the AZD1222 COVID-19 vaccine. The CDR3 is CASSRQGQGLSPLHF. In DNA form, the CDR3 reads TGTGCCAGCAGTCGCCAGGGACAGGGGCTTTCACCCCTCCACTTT.